The 3 T cell receptor beta chains below come from one sample, sequenced in a study of OX40 agonist ivuxolimab in advanced cancers. Assay: immunoSEQ multiplex PCR; the TCRdb copy retains only in-frame clones and omits some. The sample includes some 58,000 clones, about 82% of them seen just once. Sequencing was performed on CD4+ or CD8+ T cells sorted from blood, taken in a trial of the OX40 agonist ivuxolimab. Receptors originate from an adult with an advanced solid tumor such as melanoma, head and neck, liver or kidney cancer.

The chain is built from TRBV18 and TRBJ2-2; D is undetermined. The CDR3 length is 17 residues. From germline, CDR1 is KGHSH and CDR2 LQKENI. Trimming removed 2 bases from V and 0 bases from J, with 13 bases in between. The CDR3 loop is CASSPKGSNANTGELFF. Here the CDR3 DNA reads TGTGCCAGCTCACCAAAGGGAAGTAACGCGAACACCGGGGAGCTGTTTTTT.

The chain is built from TRBV4-3 and TRBJ1-1, with unresolved D. V dropped 4 bases and J dropped 1 base, with 7 bases sitting between them. The germline CDR1 and CDR2 sequences are LGHNA and YSLEER. There are 13 residues in the CDR3. As DNA, the CDR3 is TGCGCCAGCAGCCCGGAAAGGAACACTGAAGCTTTCTTT. It yields the protein CASSPERNTEAFF.

The rearrangement uses TRBV7-2 and TRBJ1-1; 7 nucleotides line up with TRBD1. Germline V gene sequence: CDR1 SGHTA, CDR2 FQGNSA. J lost 11 bases, V lost 5 bases, and 14 bases had no gene match. The CDR3 contains 14 residues. The CDR3 DNA follows: TGTGCCAGCAGCCAACGGACAGGCTCCGAGTTGGCTTTCTTT. Translating gives CASSQRTGSELAFF.